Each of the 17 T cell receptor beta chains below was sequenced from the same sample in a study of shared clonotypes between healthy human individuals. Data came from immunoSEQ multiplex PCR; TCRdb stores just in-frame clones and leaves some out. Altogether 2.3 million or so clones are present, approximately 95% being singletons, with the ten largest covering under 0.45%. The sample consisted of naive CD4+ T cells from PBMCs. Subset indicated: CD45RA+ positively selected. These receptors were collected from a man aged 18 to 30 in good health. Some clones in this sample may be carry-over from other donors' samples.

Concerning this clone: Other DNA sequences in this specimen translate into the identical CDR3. As DNA, the CDR3 is TGCGCCAGCAGCTTGGTCGGACAGGGCCGCACAGATACGCAGTATTTT. This translates into CASSLVGQGRTDTQYF. The V gene is TRBV5-1, the J gene TRBJ2-3, with 8 bases aligning to TRBD1. The CDR3 is 16 amino acids. V lost 0 bases, J lost 1 base, and 4 bases stayed unmatched. Looked up from germline, CDR1 is SGHRS and CDR2 is YFSETQ.

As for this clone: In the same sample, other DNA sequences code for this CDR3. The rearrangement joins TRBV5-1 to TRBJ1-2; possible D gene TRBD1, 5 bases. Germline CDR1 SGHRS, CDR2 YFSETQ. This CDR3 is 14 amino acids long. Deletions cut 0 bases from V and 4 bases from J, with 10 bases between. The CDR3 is CASSLAGSGYGYTF. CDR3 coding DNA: TGCGCCAGCAGCTTGGCAGGGTCGGGCTATGGCTACACCTTC.

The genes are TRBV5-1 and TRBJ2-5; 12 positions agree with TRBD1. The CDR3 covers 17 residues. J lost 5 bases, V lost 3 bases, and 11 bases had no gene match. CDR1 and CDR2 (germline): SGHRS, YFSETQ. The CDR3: CASSSQIGTGGGETQYF. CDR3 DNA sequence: TGCGCCAGCAGCTCACAAATCGGGACAGGGGGCGGCGAGACCCAGTACTTC.

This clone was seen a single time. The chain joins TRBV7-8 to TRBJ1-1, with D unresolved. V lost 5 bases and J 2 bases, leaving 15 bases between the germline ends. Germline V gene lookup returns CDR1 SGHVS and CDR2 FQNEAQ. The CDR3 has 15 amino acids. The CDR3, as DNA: TGTGCCAGCAGCCGCCCAAGGGCAGCAAACACTGAAGCTTTCTTT. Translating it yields CASSRPRAANTEAFF.

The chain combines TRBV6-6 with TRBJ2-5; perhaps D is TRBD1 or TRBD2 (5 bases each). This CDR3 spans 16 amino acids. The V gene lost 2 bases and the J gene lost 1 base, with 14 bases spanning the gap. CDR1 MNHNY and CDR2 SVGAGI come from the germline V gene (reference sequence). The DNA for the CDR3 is TGTGCCAGCAGTTACCACCTGGGGGTGGGCCAAGAGACCCAGTACTTC. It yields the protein CASSYHLGVGQETQYF.

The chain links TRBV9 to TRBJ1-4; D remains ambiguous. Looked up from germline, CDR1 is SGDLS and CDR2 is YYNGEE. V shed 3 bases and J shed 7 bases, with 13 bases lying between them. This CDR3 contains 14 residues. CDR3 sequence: CASSASPSREKLFF. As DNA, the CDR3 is TGTGCCAGCAGCGCGAGCCCTAGCCGTGAAAAACTGTTTTTT.

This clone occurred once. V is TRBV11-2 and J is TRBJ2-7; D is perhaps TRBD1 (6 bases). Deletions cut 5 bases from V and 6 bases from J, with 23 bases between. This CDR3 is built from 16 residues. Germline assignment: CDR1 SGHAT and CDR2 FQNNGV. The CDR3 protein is CASSGATGLPRGEQYF. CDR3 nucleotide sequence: TGTGCCAGCAGCGGGGCGACAGGTCTCCCGAGGGGCGAGCAGTACTTC.

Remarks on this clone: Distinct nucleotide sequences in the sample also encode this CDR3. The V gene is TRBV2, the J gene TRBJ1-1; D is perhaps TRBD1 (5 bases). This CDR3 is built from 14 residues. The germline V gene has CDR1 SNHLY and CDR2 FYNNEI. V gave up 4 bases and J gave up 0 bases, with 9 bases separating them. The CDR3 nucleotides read TGTGCCAGCAGTGTTCAGGGATTGAACACTGAAGCTTTCTTT. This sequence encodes CASSVQGLNTEAFF.

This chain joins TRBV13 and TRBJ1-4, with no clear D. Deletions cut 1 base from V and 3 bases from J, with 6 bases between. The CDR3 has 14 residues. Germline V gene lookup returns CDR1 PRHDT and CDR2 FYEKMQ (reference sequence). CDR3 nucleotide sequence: TGTGCCAGCAGCTTAGAAGGGCCTAATGAAAAACTGTTTTTT. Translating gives CASSLEGPNEKLFF.

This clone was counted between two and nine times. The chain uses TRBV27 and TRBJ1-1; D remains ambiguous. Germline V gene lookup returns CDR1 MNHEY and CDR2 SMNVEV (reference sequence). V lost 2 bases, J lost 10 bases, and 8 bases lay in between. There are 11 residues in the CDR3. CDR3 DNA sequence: TGTGCCAGCAGTTTACGGAGGGCAGCTTTCTTT. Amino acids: CASSLRRAAFF.

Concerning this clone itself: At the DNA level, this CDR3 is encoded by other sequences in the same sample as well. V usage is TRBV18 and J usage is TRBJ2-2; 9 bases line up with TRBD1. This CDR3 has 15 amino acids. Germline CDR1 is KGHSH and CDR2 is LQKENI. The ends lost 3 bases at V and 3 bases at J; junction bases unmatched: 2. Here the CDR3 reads CASSPRTGDTGELFF. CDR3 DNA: TGTGCCAGCTCACCCCGGACAGGGGACACCGGGGAGCTGTTTTTT.

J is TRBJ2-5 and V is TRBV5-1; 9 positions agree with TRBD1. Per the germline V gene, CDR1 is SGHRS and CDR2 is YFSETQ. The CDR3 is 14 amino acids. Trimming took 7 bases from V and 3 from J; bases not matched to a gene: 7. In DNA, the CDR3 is TGCGCCAGCGTGCGGACAGGGGTAAAAGAGACCCAGTACTTC. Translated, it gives CASVRTGVKETQYF.

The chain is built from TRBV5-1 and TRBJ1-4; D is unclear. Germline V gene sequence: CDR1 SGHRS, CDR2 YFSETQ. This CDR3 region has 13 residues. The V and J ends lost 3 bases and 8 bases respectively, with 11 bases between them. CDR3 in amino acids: CASSSHVGEKLFF. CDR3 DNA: TGCGCCAGCAGCTCACACGTTGGAGAAAAACTGTTTTTT.

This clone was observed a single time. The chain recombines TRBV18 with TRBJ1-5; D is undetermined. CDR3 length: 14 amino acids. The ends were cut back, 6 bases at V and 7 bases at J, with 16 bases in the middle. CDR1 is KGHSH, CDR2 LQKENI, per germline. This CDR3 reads CASSLSGGQQPQHF. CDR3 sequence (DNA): TGTGCCAGCTCGCTCTCCGGTGGGCAGCAGCCCCAGCATTTT.

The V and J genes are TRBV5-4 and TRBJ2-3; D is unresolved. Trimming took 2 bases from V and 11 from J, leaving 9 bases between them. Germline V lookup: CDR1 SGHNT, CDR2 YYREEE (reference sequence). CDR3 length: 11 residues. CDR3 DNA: TGTGCCAGCAGCTTCGGTGGGAAGCAGTATTTT. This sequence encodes CASSFGGKQYF. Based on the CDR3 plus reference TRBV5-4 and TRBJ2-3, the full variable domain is ETGVTQSPTHLIKTRGQQVTLRCSSQSGHNTVSWYQQALGQGPQFIFQYYREEENGRGNFPPRFSGLQFPNYSSELNVNALELDDSALYLCASSFGGKQYFGPGTRLTVL.

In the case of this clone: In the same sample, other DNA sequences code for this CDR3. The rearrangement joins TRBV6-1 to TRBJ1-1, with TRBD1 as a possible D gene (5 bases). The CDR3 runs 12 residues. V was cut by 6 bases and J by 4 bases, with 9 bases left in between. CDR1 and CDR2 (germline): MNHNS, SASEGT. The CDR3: CASRPRGTEAFF. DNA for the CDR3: TGTGCCAGCAGACCGAGGGGCACTGAAGCTTTCTTT.

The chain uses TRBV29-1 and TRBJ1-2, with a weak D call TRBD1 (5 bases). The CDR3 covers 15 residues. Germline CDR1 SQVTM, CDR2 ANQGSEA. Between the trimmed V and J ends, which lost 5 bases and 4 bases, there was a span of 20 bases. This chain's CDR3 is CSVLGAGSTLYGYTF. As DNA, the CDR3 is TGCAGCGTTCTAGGGGCGGGGAGTACCCTCTATGGCTACACCTTC. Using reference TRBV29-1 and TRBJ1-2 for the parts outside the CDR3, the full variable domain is SAVISQKPSRDICQRGTSLTIQCQVDSQVTMMFWYRQQPGQSLTLIATANQGSEATYESGFVIDKFPISRPNLTFSTLTVSNMSPEDSSIYLCSVLGAGSTLYGYTFGSGTRLTVV.